This entry lists 5 T cell receptor beta chains sequenced from one sample in a study of T cell responses to AZD1222 COVID-19 vaccine. Repertoires were generated with immunoSEQ multiplex PCR, while TCRdb's copy carries only in-frame clones and drops some. The table shows 150,000 or so clones, with roughly nine tenths occurring only once. The sample was peripheral blood, taken on day 0 of AZD1222 vaccination. These receptors were collected from an adult in good health.

The rearrangement uses TRBV28 and TRBJ2-1; no reliable D call. Germline V CDR1 and CDR2: MDHEN, SYDVKM. V was trimmed by 5 bases and J by 7 bases, leaving 24 bases between them. The CDR3 loop spans 17 amino acids. CDR3 nucleotide sequence: TGTGCCAGCAGTCCGAAGCAGGCCCCCTCGCCTAGGAATGAGCAGTTCTTC. This encodes CASSPKQAPSPRNEQFF.

J is TRBJ2-4 and V is TRBV28; D uncertain. V shed 3 bases and J shed 3 bases, with 3 bases lying between them. Germline-derived CDR1 and CDR2 are MDHEN and SYDVKM. The CDR3 is 12 residues long. The CDR3: CASSFFKNIQYF. For the CDR3, the DNA is TGTGCCAGCAGTTTTTTCAAAAACATTCAGTACTTC.

This clone was detected only once. In DNA form, the CDR3 reads TGTGCCAGCAGTGAACGGAGGACAGCAGGGGAGCTGTTTTTT. This codes for CASSERRTAGELFF. This chain uses TRBV2 with TRBJ2-2; D might be TRBD1 (6 bases). This CDR3 is 14 amino acids long. V dropped 2 bases and J dropped 8 bases, with 12 bases sitting between them. From germline, CDR1 is SNHLY and CDR2 FYNNEI. The full variable domain, its missing parts supplied by reference TRBV2 and TRBJ2-2, is EPEVTQTPSHQVTQMGQEVILRCVPISNHLYFYWYRQILGQKVEFLVSFYNNEISEKSEIFDDQFSVERPDGSNFTLKIRSTKLEDSAMYFCASSERRTAGELFFGEGSRLTVL.

The chain joins TRBV9 to TRBJ1-3; TRBD1 is a possible D gene (6 bases). The CDR3 is 13 residues long. Trimming pared 8 bases from V and 2 bases from J, leaving 11 bases between. CDR1 SGDLS and CDR2 YYNGEE come from the germline V gene. CDR3 DNA sequence: TGTGCCAGTAATACAGGGACTGGAAACACCATATATTTT. Amino acids: CASNTGTGNTIYF.

V and J are TRBV2 and TRBJ1-2; tentatively, D is TRBD1 (5 bases). The CDR3 has 15 amino acids. The V end was cut by 11 bases, the J end by 0 bases, with 19 bases between. Germline V gene sequence: CDR1 SNHLY, CDR2 FYNNEI. In DNA, the CDR3 is TGTGCCTCGGGAGGGCGAGGGGTAGCTAACTATGGCTACACCTTC. It translates to CASGGRGVANYGYTF.